Presented here are 28 T cell receptor beta chains from one specimen sequenced in a study of blood T cell repertoires in COVID-19. Repertoires were generated with immunoSEQ multiplex PCR, while TCRdb's copy carries only in-frame clones and drops some. Of about 670,000 clones listed, over 80% are singletons. Sequencing used peripheral blood. Receptors originate from a woman aged 18-29 years with acute or convalescent COVID-19.

The genes are TRBV7-9 and TRBJ1-1; D gene uncertain. Trimming pared 3 bases from V and 6 bases from J, leaving 17 bases between. This CDR3 has 15 amino acids. The V gene's germline CDR1 is SEHNR and CDR2 FQNEAQ (reference sequence). The CDR3 protein is CASSFVFGDFPEAFF. The CDR3 nucleotides read TGTGCCAGCAGCTTCGTCTTCGGCGACTTCCCTGAAGCTTTCTTT.

V usage is TRBV10-2 and J usage is TRBJ1-5, with a weak D call TRBD1 (5 bases). V lost 7 bases and J 4 bases, leaving 14 bases between the germline ends. From germline, CDR1 is WSHSY and CDR2 SAAADI. The CDR3 sequence is 14 residues long. The CDR3 loop is CASTKDSLNQPQHF. The CDR3 DNA reads as TGCGCCAGCACCAAAGACAGTCTTAATCAGCCCCAGCATTTT.

V usage is TRBV10-1 and J usage is TRBJ2-7; D is perhaps TRBD1 (5 bases). This CDR3 contains 14 residues. V was trimmed by 7 bases and J by 3 bases, leaving 16 bases between them. Germline assignment: CDR1 WNHNN and CDR2 SYGVQD (reference sequence). This CDR3 reads CASIGPGRGYEQYF. Here the CDR3 DNA reads TGCGCCAGCATCGGACCCGGAAGGGGCTACGAGCAGTACTTC.

Concerning this clone: Other DNA sequences in the same sample also yield this CDR3. The chain recombines TRBV29-1 with TRBJ1-1; tentatively, D is TRBD1 (5 bases). The germline V and J ends were trimmed by 6 bases and 6 bases, with 8 bases remaining between them. Germline V gene data show CDR1 as SQVTM and CDR2 as ANQGSEA. This CDR3 spans 10 amino acids. The CDR3, as DNA: TGCAGCGTACAAGGGGCTGAAGCTTTCTTT. Protein product: CSVQGAEAFF.

This chain connects TRBV27 to TRBJ1-4, with a possible D match to TRBD1 (6 bases). Between the trimmed V and J ends, which lost 5 bases and 5 bases, there was a span of 12 bases. The CDR3 extends over 14 amino acids. Germline-derived CDR1 and CDR2 are MNHEY and SMNVEV (reference sequence). CDR3 in amino acids: CASSRGGGNEKLFF. The DNA for the CDR3 is TGTGCCAGCAGTCGGGGAGGGGGGAATGAAAAACTGTTTTTT.

J is TRBJ1-1 and V is TRBV3-1 (or the pseudogene TRBV3-2); D is unclear. V was clipped by 2 bases and J by 0 bases, with 7 bases between them. The CDR3 runs to 14 residues. Germline assignment: CDR1 LGHDT and CDR2 YNNKEL (reference sequence). DNA of the CDR3: TGTGCCAGCAGCCAAACAGCTATGAACACTGAAGCTTTCTTT. Protein product: CASSQTAMNTEAFF.

V gene TRBV3-1 (or the pseudogene TRBV3-2) combines with J gene TRBJ2-4, with D possibly matching TRBD1 (6 bases). The CDR3 has 16 residues. Germline V gene sequence: CDR1 LGHDT, CDR2 YNNKEL (reference sequence). V shed 4 bases and J shed 6 bases, with 19 bases lying between them. The CDR3 here is CASSRKQGTSLNIQYF. CDR3 DNA: TGTGCCAGCAGCCGCAAACAGGGTACCAGCTTAAACATTCAGTACTTC.

V usage is TRBV6-6 and J usage is TRBJ1-2; D is undetermined. The CDR3 has 13 amino acids. Germline CDR1 reads MNHNY; CDR2 reads SVGAGI (reference sequence). V shed 2 bases and J shed 8 bases, with 12 bases lying between them. CDR3 sequence: CASSYRPPEGYTF. DNA for the CDR3: TGTGCCAGCAGTTACAGGCCCCCGGAGGGCTACACCTTC.

This chain joins TRBV15 and TRBJ1-4; a weak D match, TRBD1 (5 bases). The V end was cut by 9 bases, the J end by 7 bases, with 9 bases between. CDR1 and CDR2 (germline): LNHNV, YYDKDF (reference sequence). The CDR3 spans 11 residues. The CDR3: CATRRGEKLFF. The CDR3 DNA follows: TGTGCCACAAGAAGGGGTGAAAAACTGTTTTTT.

V gene TRBV21-1 combines with J gene TRBJ1-1; the table names TRBD1, a call not compared with the DNA. TRBV21-1 is deemed a pseudogene. The CDR3 consists of 22 residues. The CDR3 spells CASSKVALEGIRDRGRWTEAFF. DNA of the CDR3: TGTGCCAGCAGCAAAGTCGCTTTGGAAGGGATCCGGGACAGGGGGCGTTGGACTGAAGCTTTCTTT.

The J gene is TRBJ2-7, the V gene TRBV13; 10 bases align to TRBD2. J gave up 5 bases and V 5 bases, and 9 bases lay outside the gene matches. The CDR3 is made up of 15 amino acids. The germline CDR1 and CDR2 sequences are PRHDT and FYEKMQ (reference sequence). CDR3: CASSGVSGGAHEQYF. The DNA for the CDR3 is TGTGCCAGCAGCGGCGTGAGCGGGGGGGCCCACGAGCAGTACTTC.

The CDR3 loop is CASSQDSFNSYEQYF. The CDR3 DNA reads as TGCGCCAGCAGCCAGGACAGCTTTAACTCCTACGAGCAGTACTTC. The J gene is TRBJ2-7, the V gene TRBV4-3; possibly TRBD1 for D (6 bases). Per germline, CDR1 LGHNA and CDR2 YSLEER. V shed 3 bases and J shed 0 bases, with 12 bases lying between them. CDR3 length equals 15 residues.

The rearrangement links TRBV7-4 to TRBJ1-1, with D hard to call. In germline, CDR1 is SGHVT, CDR2 SQSDAQ. This CDR3 contains 15 residues. Deletions cut 5 bases from V and 4 bases from J, with 17 bases between. The CDR3 protein is CASSIWAKSVTEAFF. The CDR3 DNA reads TGTGCCAGCAGCATATGGGCCAAATCGGTCACTGAAGCTTTCTTT.

The CDR3 coding sequence is TGTGCCACCAGCGCCGAGGGCCTTTACGAGCAGTACTTC. Its protein product is CATSAEGLYEQYF. This chain joins TRBV15 and TRBJ2-7; TRBD2 might be the D (5 bases). This CDR3 comprises 13 residues. Per the germline V gene, CDR1 is LNHNV and CDR2 is YYDKDF (reference sequence). V was pared by 5 bases and J by 4 bases, with 12 bases between.

This rearrangement joins TRBV4-1 to TRBJ1-1; 7 bases agree with TRBD1. The J segment lost 5 bases and the V segment lost 3 bases, leaving 9 bases of the junction unmatched. The germline gives CDR1 MGHRA, CDR2 YSYEKL. The CDR3 loop spans 15 amino acids. The CDR3 DNA sequence: TGCGCCAGCAGCCACGCCGACAGGGTCGGGACTGAAGCTTTCTTT. This gives the protein CASSHADRVGTEAFF.

V gene TRBV5-5 combines with J gene TRBJ1-4, with D unresolved. This CDR3 region has 15 residues. V lost 4 bases and J lost 2, with 12 bases in between. The germline V gene has CDR1 SGHKS and CDR2 YYEKEE (reference sequence). CDR3 protein: CASSVERLTNEKLFF. The CDR3 nucleotides read TGTGCCAGCAGCGTAGAGCGTCTCACTAATGAAAAACTGTTTTTT.

To note about this clone: A junction end diverges from the germline sequence, so it may reflect a read error. The J gene is TRBJ1-2, the V gene TRBV27; TRBD1 matches at 10 bases. The CDR3 length is 12 residues. Per germline, CDR1 MNHEY and CDR2 SMNVEV (reference sequence). CDR3 DNA: TGTGCCAGCAGTCCCCGGGACAGGGGCGATCTCTTC. Its protein is CASSPRDRGDLF.

This clone was detected a few times. Other nucleotide sequences from this sample produce the same CDR3. V and J are TRBV6-1 and TRBJ1-2; 8 nucleotides line up with TRBD1. V trimming: 3 bases; J trimming: 5 bases; junction bases outside the gene matches: 2. In germline, CDR1 is MNHNS, CDR2 SASEGT. CDR3 size: 13 residues. CDR3 in amino acids: CASSETGVYGYTF. In nucleotides, the CDR3 is TGTGCCAGCAGTGAGACAGGGGTATATGGCTACACCTTC.

The gene calls are TRBV19 and TRBJ2-7, with D perhaps TRBD1 (6 bases). V gave up 3 bases and J gave up 11 bases, with 23 bases separating them. There are 15 residues in the CDR3. Germline-derived CDR1 and CDR2 are LNHDA and SQIVND (reference sequence). CDR3 coding DNA: TGTGCCAGTAGTATGAAGGGTCCATACAGGGCGTGGAAGTACTTC. Amino acids: CASSMKGPYRAWKYF.

The gene calls are TRBV7-8 and TRBJ1-2; D perhaps matches TRBD1 (5 bases). Germline-derived CDR1 and CDR2 are SGHVS and FQNEAQ. Trimming pared 5 bases from V and 2 bases from J, leaving 9 bases between. This CDR3 is built from 13 residues. Here the CDR3 reads CASSPQGNYGYTF. The CDR3 DNA is TGTGCCAGCAGCCCTCAGGGCAACTATGGCTACACCTTC.

As regards this clone: At one boundary the junction diverges from the germline segment, which might be a read error. The identical CDR3 is also encoded by other nucleotide sequences in the sample. This rearrangement joins TRBV24-1 to TRBJ2-7; no clear D gene. Germline values: CDR1 KGHDR, CDR2 SFDVKD. The CDR3 loop spans 13 amino acids. The DNA of the CDR3 is TGTGCCACCAGAGATTCTAGCTCCTACGAGCAGTACTTC. Translated: CATRDSSSYEQYF.

The rearrangement joins TRBV7-2 to TRBJ2-7, with D maybe TRBD1 (6 bases). There are 13 residues in the CDR3. Trimming shortened V by 5 bases and J by 0 bases, and 8 bases separated the two germline ends. Germline values: CDR1 SGHTA, CDR2 FQGNSA. CDR3 in amino acids: CASSRTASYEQYF. As DNA, the CDR3 is TGTGCCAGCAGCCGGACAGCCTCCTACGAGCAGTACTTC.

V gene TRBV4-3 combines with J gene TRBJ2-3, with D tentatively TRBD2 (7 bases). With 4 bases removed from V and 3 bases from J, the gap between germline ends came to 17 bases. The germline gives CDR1 LGHNA, CDR2 YSLEER. The CDR3 has 16 residues. In DNA form, the CDR3 reads TGCGCCAGCAGCCCTCGTGGGGGGGGCCGGACAGATACGCAGTATTTT. It is translated as CASSPRGGGRTDTQYF.

The genes are TRBV15 and TRBJ1-1; D perhaps matches TRBD1 (6 bases). Germline V gives CDR1 LNHNV, CDR2 YYDKDF (reference sequence). V was shortened by 0 bases and J by 3 bases, with 8 bases between the two germline ends. This CDR3 has 14 amino acids. The CDR3 protein is CATSRDRGYTEAFF. CDR3 nucleotide sequence: TGTGCCACCAGCAGAGACAGGGGCTACACTGAAGCTTTCTTT.

The genes are TRBV5-1 and TRBJ2-2; TRBD1 matches at 7 bases. The CDR3 is 15 amino acids. The germline V gene has CDR1 SGHRS and CDR2 YFSETQ. V shed 4 bases and J 6 bases; nucleotides not matched to a gene: 9. CDR3 amino acids: CASSPTGRSPGELFF. The CDR3 nucleotides are TGCGCCAGCAGCCCGACAGGGCGATCCCCCGGGGAGCTGTTTTTT.

In its sample, this clone was seen once. This chain uses TRBV6-2 or TRBV6-3 with TRBJ1-5; TRBD1 might be the D (5 bases). The CDR3 extends over 15 amino acids. V lost 0 bases and J 3 bases, leaving 9 bases between the germline ends. Looked up from germline, CDR1 is MNHEY and CDR2 is SVGEGT. CDR3 region: CASSYSNRNNQPQHF. In nucleotides, the CDR3 is TGTGCCAGCAGTTACTCGAACAGGAACAATCAGCCCCAGCATTTT.

This sequence joins TRBV15 and TRBJ2-7; a weak D match, TRBD2 (5 bases). This CDR3 spans 12 amino acids. The germline CDR1 and CDR2 sequences are LNHNV and YYDKDF (reference sequence). Trimming took off 8 bases at V and 7 bases at J, with 15 bases between the two ends. CDR3 region: CATRSGNGEQYF. The CDR3 DNA is TGTGCCACCCGGAGCGGAAACGGAGAGCAGTACTTC.

The rearrangement joins TRBV10-3 to TRBJ2-1; D might be TRBD1 (6 bases). The germline gives CDR1 ENHRY, CDR2 SYGVKD. The CDR3 runs to 16 residues. V lost 11 bases to trimming and J lost 9 bases, with 29 bases between them. The CDR3 spells CASSPHRDKEDTEQFF. As DNA, the CDR3 is TGTGCCTCCAGCCCCCACCGGGACAAGGAGGACACTGAGCAGTTCTTC.